The next 22 T cell receptor beta chains were all read from a single sample in a study of blood T cells in healthy people across ages (dated by TCRdb to about 2015). To prepare the library, 5' RACE was applied. These reads were obtained on an Illumina HiSeq 2500. A second PCR of roughly 7 to 12 cycles was performed with a sample-barcoded 5' primer and a J-beta primer mix. TCRdb cleaned the public reads at Q25 with fastp, built clones with MiXCR and kept in-frame beta chains. A single entry per CDR3 protein holds the most common genes and DNA from its merged rows. The sample table contains hundreds of thousands of distinct CDR3 sequences; only one count was recorded for around 45% of them. The top ten hold 25% to 35% of the sample. The specimen sequenced was blood. These receptor sequences come from a woman aged 60-75 years in good health.

The rearrangement uses TRBV4-2 and TRBJ2-2; D remains ambiguous. Between the trimmed V and J ends, which lost 0 bases and 4 bases, there was a span of 9 bases. This CDR3 is 15 amino acids long. Germline CDR1 and CDR2: LGHNA and YNFKEQ. CDR3 region: CASSQETTATGELFF. In nucleotides, the CDR3 is TGTGCCAGCAGCCAAGAAACCACAGCCACCGGGGAGCTGTTTTTT.

This clonotype was observed once. This chain uses TRBV24-1 with TRBJ2-3; D may correspond to TRBD1 or TRBD2 (5 bases each). The germline V gene encodes CDR1 KGHDR and CDR2 SFDVKD. The CDR3 is 14 residues long. V lost 7 bases and J 0 bases, leaving 10 bases between the germline ends. The CDR3 DNA sequence: TGTGCCACCAGGGGGGATACTAGCACAGATACGCAGTATTTT. This translates into CATRGDTSTDTQYF.

The rearrangement uses TRBV20-1 and TRBJ2-3; 9 nucleotides match TRBD2. This CDR3 is built from 17 residues. Germline values: CDR1 DFQATT, CDR2 SNEGSKA (reference sequence). With V trimmed by 3 bases and J by 3 bases, 13 bases remained unmatched. Written as DNA, the CDR3 is TGCAGTGCTAGCTCCCAACGGGCTAGCGGGAAGACAGATACGCAGTATTTT. Residues: CSASSQRASGKTDTQYF.

This clonotype was picked up a small number of times. This chain connects TRBV7-2 to TRBJ1-2; D unclear. This CDR3 has 13 amino acids. Germline V CDR1 and CDR2: SGHTA, FQGNSA. Trimming left V 2 bases short and J 5 bases short, with 9 bases between. Here the CDR3 DNA reads TGTGCCAGCAGCTTAATTCGAGGTTATGGCTACACCTTC. Translating it yields CASSLIRGYGYTF.

This clonotype showed up just a few times. The chain is built from TRBV3-1 and TRBJ1-6, with 10 bases fitting TRBD1. This CDR3 spans 15 amino acids. With V trimmed by 4 bases and J by 9 bases, 6 bases remained unmatched. Germline CDR1 and CDR2: LGHDT and YNNKEL (reference sequence). CDR3 nucleotide sequence: TGTGCCAGCAGCCGCACCGGGACAGGGGCTTCACCCCTCCACTTT. Amino acids: CASSRTGTGASPLHF.

This clonotype was picked up a small number of times. The chain couples TRBV20-1 to TRBJ1-2; 8 bases are shared with TRBD1. This CDR3 spans 15 amino acids. V was clipped by 0 bases and J by 3 bases; unmatched bases: 6. Germline CDR1 reads DFQATT; CDR2 reads SNEGSKA (reference sequence). CDR3 residues: CSARENPGGYYGYTF. CDR3 coding DNA: TGCAGTGCTAGAGAAAACCCAGGGGGCTACTATGGCTACACCTTC.

The V and J genes are TRBV7-2 and TRBJ2-7; weak D call: TRBD1 (6 bases). The CDR3 sequence is 12 residues long. V lost 5 bases and J lost 6, with 11 bases in between. Germline CDR1 SGHTA, CDR2 FQGNSA. CDR3 amino acids: CASSPGHREQYF. CDR3 nucleotide sequence: TGTGCCAGCAGCCCGGGACACCGCGAGCAGTACTTC.

J is TRBJ2-1 and V is TRBV28; 7 positions match TRBD1. Trimming cost V 5 bases and J 2 bases; bases outside gene matches: 9. CDR3 length: 16 amino acids. CDR1 MDHEN and CDR2 SYDVKM come from the germline V gene. CDR3: CASSLPSGTAYNEQFF. The CDR3 DNA follows: TGTGCCAGCAGTCTACCTTCCGGGACAGCCTACAATGAGCAGTTCTTC.

The chain uses TRBV9 and TRBJ2-7; D perhaps matches TRBD2 (6 bases). The V and J ends lost 4 bases and 1 base respectively, with 15 bases between them. The CDR3 has 15 amino acids. CDR1 and CDR2 (germline): SGDLS, YYNGEE. As DNA, the CDR3 is TGTGCCAGCAGCTCCGGGAGCGGGTTGTCCTACGAGCAGTACTTC. Residues: CASSSGSGLSYEQYF.

This clonotype was counted a few times. The rearrangement uses TRBV29-1 and TRBJ2-1, with 12 nucleotides matching TRBD2. Germline V CDR1 and CDR2: SQVTM, ANQGSEA. This CDR3 is built from 16 residues. Unmatched junction bases numbered 6, after V lost 6 bases and J lost 0 bases. The CDR3 DNA follows: TGCAGCGTGGGACTAGCGGGTGGGAGCTCCTACAATGAGCAGTTCTTC. Encoded protein: CSVGLAGGSSYNEQFF.

The chain employs TRBV5-1 and TRBJ2-2; D remains unclear. The CDR3 runs 13 residues. V was shortened by 1 base and J by 6 bases, with 7 bases between the two germline ends. Germline values: CDR1 SGHRS, CDR2 YFSETQ. The CDR3 DNA reads TGCGCCAGCAGCTTGTCAGATTCCGGGGAGCTGTTTTTT. This sequence encodes CASSLSDSGELFF.

This chain joins TRBV11-3 and TRBJ1-4, with D perhaps matching TRBD1 (5 bases). V was cut by 5 bases and J by 3 bases, with 16 bases left in between. CDR1 is SGHNT, CDR2 YENEEA, per germline. The CDR3 runs to 16 residues. In DNA, the CDR3 is TGTGCCAGCAGCCAGGGCCCGGGCGGGCCTAATGAAAAACTGTTTTTT. Amino acids: CASSQGPGGPNEKLFF.

CDR3: CASSQVESPPRYF. In DNA form, the CDR3 reads TGTGCCAGCAGCCAAGTGGAATCGCCCCCTCGGTATTTT. J is TRBJ2-3 and V is TRBV4-2; D gene uncertain. CDR3 length equals 13 residues. V lost 1 base to trimming and J lost 14 bases, with 16 bases between them. The germline V gene has CDR1 LGHNA and CDR2 YNFKEQ.

Notes on this clonotype: This may stem from a read error, because a much larger clone lies one nucleotide away. The gene calls are TRBV29-1 and TRBJ2-5; TRBD1 matches at 9 bases. TRBJ2-7 matches the DNA end more closely, so the J call is doubtful. This CDR3 spans 11 amino acids. CDR1 is SQVTM, CDR2 ANQGSEA, per germline. The CDR3 loop reads CSGRTGAEQYF. CDR3 nucleotides: TGCAGCGGGAGGACAGGGGCCGAGCAGTACTTC.

This clonotype has more than one count but fewer than ten. The chain carries TRBV7-6 and TRBJ2-3; 8 bases line up with TRBD2. Germline CDR1 is SGHVS and CDR2 is FNYEAQ. The CDR3 has 14 amino acids. Losses at the gene ends were 5 bases for V and 4 bases for J; bases not matched to a gene: 5. CDR3: CASSRSGSADTQYF. In nucleotides, the CDR3 is TGTGCCAGCAGCCGGAGCGGGAGCGCAGATACGCAGTATTTT.

The rearrangement joins TRBV5-1 to TRBJ2-7; weak D call: TRBD2 (6 bases). Deletions cut 3 bases from V and 3 bases from J, with 10 bases between. Germline V gene data show CDR1 as SGHRS and CDR2 as YFSETQ. The CDR3 covers 13 residues. The CDR3 spells CASSSTSYYEQYF. The CDR3 DNA is TGCGCCAGCAGCTCGACTAGTTACTACGAGCAGTACTTC.

The chain has TRBV9 and TRBJ2-5; 7 positions agree with TRBD2. Germline CDR1 SGDLS, CDR2 YYNGEE. CDR3 length: 17 residues. V was pared by 1 base and J by 1 base, with 10 bases of the junction left unmatched. CDR3 nucleotide sequence: TGTGCCAGCAGCGTACGTGAAGGGGCTAGCGGCCAAGAGACCCAGTACTTC. Its protein product is CASSVREGASGQETQYF.

The genes are TRBV24-1 and TRBJ2-1; 10 bases align to TRBD2. Germline trimming cut 4 bases from V and 5 bases from J; bases unmatched to any gene: 7. The germline V gene has CDR1 KGHDR and CDR2 SFDVKD. This CDR3 contains 16 residues. The CDR3 DNA follows: TGTGCCACCAGTGACCCCATAGCGGGAGGCCACAATGAGCAGTTCTTC. Protein product: CATSDPIAGGHNEQFF.

The CDR3 is CAISVGRDQETQYF. DNA for the CDR3: TGTGCCATCAGTGTTGGCAGAGACCAAGAGACCCAGTACTTC. The chain links TRBV10-3 to TRBJ2-5; unclear D gene. Deletions cut 4 bases from V and 0 bases from J, with 9 bases between. Germline lookup yields CDR1 ENHRY and CDR2 SYGVKD. CDR3 length: 14 residues.

In its sample, this clonotype was seen a few times. This sequence joins TRBV29-1 and TRBJ2-3; D is undetermined. This CDR3 comprises 13 residues. Trimming took 5 bases from V and 3 from J, leaving 12 bases between them. The germline V gene has CDR1 SQVTM and CDR2 ANQGSEA. The chain's CDR3 is CSVLGQLTDTQYF. DNA of the CDR3: TGCAGCGTTCTAGGGCAGCTGACAGATACGCAGTATTTT.

This clonotype came up a few times. CDR3 region: CSASRGGLGGQETQYF. CDR3 DNA sequence: TGCAGTGCTTCCCGGGGAGGTTTGGGGGGCCAAGAGACCCAGTACTTC. The gene calls are TRBV20-1 and TRBJ2-5; tentatively, D is TRBD2 (6 bases). This CDR3 has 16 amino acids. CDR1 and CDR2 (germline): DFQATT, SNEGSKA (reference sequence). Deletions cut 5 bases from V and 1 base from J, with 20 bases between.

V is TRBV28 and J is TRBJ2-1; 8 positions match TRBD1. CDR1 MDHEN and CDR2 SYDVKM come from the germline V gene. V lost 4 bases to trimming and J lost 9 bases; unmatched junction nucleotides: 8. The CDR3 length is 14 residues. DNA of the CDR3: TGTGCCAGCAGTTCTAGGACAGGGTGGCCTGAGCAGTTCTTC. Amino acids: CASSSRTGWPEQFF. Variable domain in full (rest from reference TRBV28 and TRBJ2-1): DVKVTQSSRYLVKRTGEKVFLECVQDMDHENMFWYRQDPGLGLRLIYFSYDVKMKEKGDIPEGYSVSREKKERFSLILESASTNQTSMYLCASSSRTGWPEQFFGPGTRLTVL.